One and the same sample provided the 14 T cell receptor beta chains below, sequenced in a study of shared clonotypes between healthy human individuals (dated by TCRdb to about 2020). Library preparation used the immunoSEQ multiplex PCR assay. The table was pulled from immuneACCESS by TCRdb, which kept in-frame rearrangements only. Such tables lose some clones; where checked, under half of the loss comes from unresolved V genes, and the rest has no known cause. Recorded for this sample are approximately 2,200,000 clones; 93% of them occurred a single time. Around 1.7% of the sample goes to the ten largest clones. CD8 naive samples were CD45RO-negative cells positively selected for CCR7, giving a CD45RA+CCR7+ population that excluded TemRA cells. What was sequenced was naive CD8+ T cells from PBMCs. The cell subset or site label of this sample denotes: CD45RA+CCR7+. These receptors came from a man between 18 and 35 years old in good health. Some clones in this sample may be carry-over from other donors' samples.

The rearrangement links TRBV19 to TRBJ2-5; D is unresolved. V dropped 3 bases and J dropped 1 base, with 9 bases sitting between them. This CDR3 has 14 residues. Germline V gene lookup returns CDR1 LNHDA and CDR2 SQIVND (reference sequence). The CDR3 nucleotides are TGTGCCAGTAGTATGTGGTCCAGCCAAGAGACCCAGTACTTC. Translated, it gives CASSMWSSQETQYF.

The chain joins TRBV19 to TRBJ2-2; 7 nucleotides line up with TRBD2. The V gene's germline CDR1 is LNHDA and CDR2 SQIVND (reference sequence). V trimming: 6 bases; J trimming: 0 bases; junction bases outside the gene matches: 4. This CDR3 contains 15 residues. CDR3 bases: TGTGCCAGTAGGCCTAGCGGACCGAACACCGGGGAGCTGTTTTTT. Translation gives CASRPSGPNTGELFF.

V is TRBV13 and J is TRBJ2-7; D perhaps matches TRBD1 (7 bases). The CDR3 covers 14 residues. CDR1 PRHDT and CDR2 FYEKMQ come from the germline V gene (reference sequence). V was pared by 8 bases and J by 2 bases, with 16 bases between. The CDR3 protein is CASSAGQKTYEQYF. The DNA for the CDR3 is TGTGCCAGCTCGGCGGGACAGAAAACCTACGAGCAGTACTTC.

The chain carries TRBV19 and TRBJ1-5, with 10 bases identical to TRBD1. J lost 2 bases, V lost 11 bases, and 12 bases had no gene match. The V gene's germline CDR1 is LNHDA and CDR2 SQIVND (reference sequence). The CDR3 spans 16 residues. The CDR3 here is CAVGGQGNLGNQPQHF. CDR3 bases: TGTGCCGTTGGGGGACAGGGGAATTTGGGCAATCAGCCCCAGCATTTT.

The chain joins TRBV28 to TRBJ2-2, with D perhaps TRBD1 or TRBD2 (5 bases each). CDR1 and CDR2 from the germline V gene are MDHEN and SYDVKM. The CDR3 runs to 14 residues. Trimming stripped 8 bases from V and 0 bases from J, with 10 bases between. The CDR3 bases are TGTGCCAGCCGGGACCGAGCGAACACCGGGGAGCTGTTTTTT. This gives the protein CASRDRANTGELFF.

This clone turned up a few times. The V call is TRBV5-4, the J call TRBJ2-7; D gene ambiguous. The germline V and J ends were trimmed by 2 bases and 2 bases, with 8 bases remaining between them. Germline CDR1 SGHNT, CDR2 YYREEE (reference sequence). CDR3 length: 13 residues. The CDR3 reads CASSFSTAYEQYF. CDR3 nucleotide sequence: TGTGCCAGCAGCTTTAGTACAGCCTACGAGCAGTACTTC.

The chain joins TRBV2 to TRBJ2-5; either TRBD1 or TRBD2 may supply D (5 bases each). Germline-derived CDR1 and CDR2 are SNHLY and FYNNEI. The ends were cut back, 4 bases at V and 2 bases at J, with 17 bases in the middle. This CDR3 has 16 amino acids. DNA for the CDR3: TGTGCCAGCAGTGCCGAGCCGGGGCGTAAACAAGAGACCCAGTACTTC. It yields the protein CASSAEPGRKQETQYF.

J is TRBJ1-1 and V is TRBV25-1, with unresolved D. Deletions cut 7 bases from V and 4 bases from J, with 13 bases between. Germline CDR1 is MGHDK and CDR2 is SYGVNS. This CDR3 comprises 13 residues. The CDR3 sequence is CASTPGVGTEAFF. In DNA form, the CDR3 reads TGTGCCAGCACCCCCGGGGTGGGCACTGAAGCTTTCTTT.

The chain joins TRBV15 to TRBJ2-1; 7 bases agree with TRBD2. The CDR3 is 16 residues long. Germline V gives CDR1 LNHNV, CDR2 YYDKDF (reference sequence). With 0 bases clipped from V and 7 bases from J, the junction kept 9 bases outside the gene matches. CDR3 region: CATSREKGLAANEQFF. The CDR3 DNA reads TGTGCCACCAGCAGAGAAAAGGGCCTAGCGGCAAATGAGCAGTTCTTC.

As regards this clone: Additional DNA sequences in this sample encode the identical CDR3. The chain combines TRBV5-1 with TRBJ1-5; D not certain. Trimming removed 5 bases from V and 2 bases from J, with 11 bases in between. The CDR3 loop spans 14 amino acids. Germline CDR1 reads SGHRS; CDR2 reads YFSETQ. CDR3 DNA sequence: TGCGCCAGCAGTTTAGAGGGAGGCAATCAGCCCCAGCATTTT. Translated: CASSLEGGNQPQHF.

V is TRBV7-9 and J is TRBJ2-1; TRBD2 matches 11 bases. The CDR3 covers 19 residues. CDR1 SEHNR and CDR2 FQNEAQ come from the germline V gene (reference sequence). V lost 7 bases to trimming and J lost 0 bases; unmatched junction nucleotides: 14. The CDR3 DNA follows: TGTGCCAGCAACGGACCGGGACTAGCGGAAGAAAGCTCCTACAATGAGCAGTTCTTC. This codes for CASNGPGLAEESSYNEQFF.

The J gene is TRBJ2-4, the V gene TRBV6-5, with 9 bases that match TRBD2. Germline trimming cut 4 bases from V and 8 bases from J; bases unmatched to any gene: 6. This CDR3 is built from 14 residues. Per germline, CDR1 MNHEY and CDR2 SVGAGI. This CDR3 is CASSSRAGGYIQYF. CDR3 nucleotides: TGTGCCAGCAGTTCTAGAGCGGGAGGATACATTCAGTACTTC.

The V call is TRBV6-6, the J call TRBJ2-7; 10 bases are shared with TRBD1. CDR3 length equals 14 residues. Trimming removed 0 bases from V and 6 bases from J; junction bases left unmatched: 2. Germline V gene lookup returns CDR1 MNHNY and CDR2 SVGAGI (reference sequence). CDR3 residues: CASSYSGTGAEQYF. In DNA, the CDR3 is TGTGCCAGCAGTTACTCAGGGACAGGGGCCGAGCAGTACTTC.

The chain carries TRBV4-1 and TRBJ2-1; 10 nucleotides line up with TRBD2. The CDR3 extends over 15 amino acids. V shed 1 base and J 6 bases; nucleotides not matched to a gene: 3. Germline V gene data show CDR1 as MGHRA and CDR2 as YSYEKL. CDR3 amino acids: CASSQVQRGGNEQFF. The CDR3 DNA follows: TGCGCCAGCAGCCAAGTCCAGCGGGGGGGCAATGAGCAGTTCTTC.